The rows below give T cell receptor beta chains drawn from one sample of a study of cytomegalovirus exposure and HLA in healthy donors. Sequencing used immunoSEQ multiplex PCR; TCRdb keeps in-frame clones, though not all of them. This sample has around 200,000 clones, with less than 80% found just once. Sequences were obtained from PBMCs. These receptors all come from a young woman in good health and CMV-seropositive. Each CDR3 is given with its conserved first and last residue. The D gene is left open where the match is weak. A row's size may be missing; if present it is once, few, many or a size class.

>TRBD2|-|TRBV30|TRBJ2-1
CAWSGGRGSYNEQFF
TGTGCCTGGAGTGGCGGGAGGGGGTCCTACAATGAGCAGTTCTTC
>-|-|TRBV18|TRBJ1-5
CASTPGGNPNQPQHF
TGTGCCAGCACGCCGGGGGGGAACCCCAATCAGCCCCAGCATTTT
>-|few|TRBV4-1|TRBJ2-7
CASSHLTSQGPIYEQYF
TGCGCCAGCAGCCATCTGACTAGCCAGGGGCCCATCTACGAGCAGTACTTC
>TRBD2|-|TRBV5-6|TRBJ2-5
CASSTISGGFQETQYF
TGTGCCAGCAGCACTATTAGCGGGGGGTTCCAAGAGACCCAGTACTTC
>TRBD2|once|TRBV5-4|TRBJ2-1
CASSLAGGPDEQFF
TGTGCCAGCAGCCTAGCGGGAGGGCCGGATGAGCAGTTCTTC
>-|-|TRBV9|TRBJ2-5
CASSVTLGQETQYF
TGTGCCAGCAGCGTTACTCTAGGTCAAGAGACCCAGTACTTC
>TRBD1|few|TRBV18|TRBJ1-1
CASSPDSGGTEAFF
TGTGCCAGCTCACCAGATTCAGGGGGCACTGAAGCTTTCTTT
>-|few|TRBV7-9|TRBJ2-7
CASSHPFPGEQYF
TGTGCCAGCAGCCACCCGTTCCCGGGGGAGCAGTACTTC
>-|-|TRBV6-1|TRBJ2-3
CASSGFVARSTDTQYF
TGTGCCAGCAGTGGTTTTGTAGCGAGAAGCACAGATACGCAGTATTTT
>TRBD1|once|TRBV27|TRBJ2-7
CASSTITGAEQYF
TGTGCCAGCAGTACAATAACAGGGGCCGAGCAGTACTTC
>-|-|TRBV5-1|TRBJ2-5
CASRAQETQYF
TGCGCCAGCAGGGCACAAGAGACCCAGTACTTC
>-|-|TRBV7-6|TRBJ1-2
CASSSFRGYSDYGYTF
TGTGCCAGCAGCTCATTTCGGGGGTACAGTGACTATGGCTACACCTTC
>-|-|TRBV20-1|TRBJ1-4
CSAPSNEKLFF
TGCAGTGCTCCCTCGAATGAAAAACTGTTTTTT
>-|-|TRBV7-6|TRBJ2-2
CASSLTPPRDTTGELFF
TGTGCCAGCAGCTTAACCCCACCGAGGGACACCACCGGGGAGCTGTTTTTT
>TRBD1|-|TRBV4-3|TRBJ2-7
CASSLGKGADEQYF
TGCGCCAGCAGCCTGGGAAAGGGGGCTGACGAGCAGTACTTC
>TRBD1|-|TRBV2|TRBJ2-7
CASRGQETNYEQYF
TGTGCCAGCCGCGGACAGGAAACCAACTACGAGCAGTACTTC
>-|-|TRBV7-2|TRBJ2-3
CASSPPGGTDTQYF
TGTGCCAGCAGCCCCCCCGGGGGCACAGATACGCAGTATTTT
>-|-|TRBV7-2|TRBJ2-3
CASSFGIGTDTQYF
TGTGCCAGCAGCTTTGGTATAGGCACAGATACGCAGTATTTT
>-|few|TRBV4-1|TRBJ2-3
CASAGPSTDTQYF
TGCGCCAGCGCGGGGCCTAGCACAGATACGCAGTATTTT
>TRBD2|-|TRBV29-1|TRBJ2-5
CSVLSGAETQYF
TGCAGCGTCCTGAGCGGGGCGGAGACCCAGTACTTC
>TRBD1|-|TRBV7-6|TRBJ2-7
CASSWGQGPYEQYF
TGTGCCAGCAGCTGGGGACAGGGTCCCTACGAGCAGTACTTC
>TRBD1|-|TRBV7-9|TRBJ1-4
CASRNYPGQGYEKLFF
TGTGCCAGCAGGAACTACCCGGGACAGGGATATGAAAAACTGTTTTTT
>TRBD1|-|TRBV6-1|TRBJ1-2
CASRPTGYSGYTF
TGTGCCAGCAGACCGACAGGGTATAGTGGCTACACCTTC
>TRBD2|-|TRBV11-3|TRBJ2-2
CASSVWLAGVPGELFF
TGTGCCAGCAGTGTGTGGCTAGCGGGAGTTCCCGGGGAGCTGTTTTTT
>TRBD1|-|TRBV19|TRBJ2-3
CASSILRDRATDTQYF
TGTGCCAGTAGTATTCTCAGGGACAGGGCGACAGATACGCAGTATTTT
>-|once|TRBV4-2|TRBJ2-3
CASSQPQGSTDTQYF
TGTGCCAGCAGCCAACCTCAGGGGAGCACAGATACGCAGTATTTT
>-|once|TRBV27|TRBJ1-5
CASSFSSNQPQHF
TGTGCCAGCAGTTTCAGTAGCAATCAGCCCCAGCATTTT
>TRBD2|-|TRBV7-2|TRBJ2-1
CASSSRPLAGGPSYNEQFF
TGTGCCAGCAGCTCCCGCCCTTTAGCGGGGGGCCCCTCCTACAATGAGCAGTTCTTC
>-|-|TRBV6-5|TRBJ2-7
CASRRGYEQYF
TGTGCCAGCCGTCGGGGCTACGAGCAGTACTTC
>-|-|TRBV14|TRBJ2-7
CASSQYYEQYF
TGTGCCAGCAGCCAATACTACGAGCAGTACTTC
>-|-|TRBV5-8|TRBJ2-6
CASSYTRDGGSGANVLTF
TGTGCCAGCAGCTACACCAGGGACGGGGGCTCTGGGGCCAACGTCCTGACTTTC
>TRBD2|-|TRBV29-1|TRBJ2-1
CSVDGAPGLVYNEQFF
TGCAGCGTTGACGGGGCTCCGGGACTAGTGTACAATGAGCAGTTCTTC
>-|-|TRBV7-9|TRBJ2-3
CASSSGGADTQYF
TGTGCCAGCAGCTCGGGCGGGGCAGATACGCAGTATTTT
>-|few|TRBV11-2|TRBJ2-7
CASSLDRGFQGGEQYF
TGTGCCAGCAGCTTAGATAGAGGGTTCCAAGGTGGCGAGCAGTACTTC
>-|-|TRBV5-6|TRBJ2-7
CASSLMGGSSYEQYF
TGTGCCAGCAGCTTGATGGGGGGATCCTCCTACGAGCAGTACTTC
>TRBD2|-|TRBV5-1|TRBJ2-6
CASSLGLADTSIGANVLTF
TGCGCCAGCAGCTTGGGACTAGCGGACACCTCCATTGGGGCCAACGTCCTGACTTTC
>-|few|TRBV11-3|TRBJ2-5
CASSPSSQETQYF
TGTGCCAGCAGCCCATCCAGCCAAGAGACCCAGTACTTC
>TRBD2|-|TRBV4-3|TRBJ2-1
CASSRYLAGGAYNEQFF
TGCGCCAGCAGCCGGTATTTAGCGGGAGGAGCCTACAATGAGCAGTTCTTC
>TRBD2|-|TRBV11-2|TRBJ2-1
CASSLDNRRLAGGYNEQFF
TGTGCCAGCAGCTTAGATAATCGGAGACTAGCGGGAGGGTACAATGAGCAGTTCTTC
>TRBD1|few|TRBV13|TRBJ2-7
CASSFVGQGSYEQYF
TGTGCCAGCAGCTTCGTCGGACAGGGAAGCTACGAGCAGTACTTC
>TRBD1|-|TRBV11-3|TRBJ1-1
CASSLRTGGITEAFF
TGTGCCAGCAGCTTGCGAACAGGGGGCATCACTGAAGCTTTCTTT
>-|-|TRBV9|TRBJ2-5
CASSVASAGAQYF
TGTGCCAGCAGCGTAGCTTCCGCAGGGGCCCAGTACTTC
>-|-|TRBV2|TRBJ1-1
CASSEARGRNTEAFF
TGTGCCAGCAGTGAAGCAAGGGGCAGGAACACTGAAGCTTTCTTT
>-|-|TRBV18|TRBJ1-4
CASSPGGGDEKLFF
TGTGCCAGCTCACCAGGGGGAGGTGATGAAAAACTGTTTTTT
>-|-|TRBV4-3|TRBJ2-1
CASSRALYNEQFF
TGCGCCAGCAGCCGGGCACTTTACAATGAGCAGTTCTTC
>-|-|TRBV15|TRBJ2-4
CATSRQGVDKNIQYF
TGTGCCACCAGCAGACAGGGTGTCGACAAAAACATTCAGTACTTC
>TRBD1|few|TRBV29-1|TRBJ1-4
CSVDVGDRANEKLFF
TGCAGCGTTGATGTTGGGGACAGGGCTAATGAAAAACTGTTTTTT
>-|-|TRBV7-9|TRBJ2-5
CASSLAQGRVLYF
TGTGCCAGCAGCTTAGCGCAGGGGAGGGTACTGTACTTC
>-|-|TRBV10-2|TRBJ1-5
CASSVMRQPQHF
TGCGCCAGCAGTGTGATGAGACAGCCCCAGCATTTT
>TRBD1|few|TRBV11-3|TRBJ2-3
CASSDRLSTDTQYF
TGTGCCAGCTCGGACAGGCTCAGCACAGATACGCAGTATTTT
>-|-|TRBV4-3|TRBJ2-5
CASSLTTQETQYF
TGCGCCAGCAGCCTTACTACACAAGAGACCCAGTACTTC
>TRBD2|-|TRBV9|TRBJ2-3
CASSVVGSVAGGQTDTQYF
TGTGCCAGCAGCGTAGTAGGATCCGTAGCGGGGGGGCAGACAGATACGCAGTATTTT
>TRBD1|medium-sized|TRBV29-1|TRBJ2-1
CSVEVWDSRYNEQFF
TGCAGCGTTGAAGTATGGGACAGTCGCTACAATGAGCAGTTCTTC
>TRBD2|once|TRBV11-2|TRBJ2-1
CASSSQAGGPFNEQFF
TGTGCCAGCAGCTCGCAAGCGGGAGGGCCCTTCAATGAGCAGTTCTTC
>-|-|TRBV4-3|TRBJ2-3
CASSDTGFTDTQYF
TGCGCCAGCAGCGACACAGGGTTCACAGATACGCAGTATTTT
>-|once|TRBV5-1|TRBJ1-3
CASSLGQRGNTIYF
TGCGCCAGCAGCTTGGGACAGCGTGGAAACACCATATATTTT
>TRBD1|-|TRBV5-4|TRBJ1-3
CASSGGQLSSGNTIYF
TGTGCCAGCAGCGGGGGACAGCTCAGCTCTGGAAACACCATATATTTT
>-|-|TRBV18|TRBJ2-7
CASSPQSGSHSYEQYF
TGTGCCAGCTCACCCCAATCGGGATCCCACTCCTACGAGCAGTACTTC
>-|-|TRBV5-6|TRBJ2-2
CASSQDLGAGELFF
TGTGCCAGCAGCCAAGATCTAGGCGCCGGGGAGCTGTTTTTT